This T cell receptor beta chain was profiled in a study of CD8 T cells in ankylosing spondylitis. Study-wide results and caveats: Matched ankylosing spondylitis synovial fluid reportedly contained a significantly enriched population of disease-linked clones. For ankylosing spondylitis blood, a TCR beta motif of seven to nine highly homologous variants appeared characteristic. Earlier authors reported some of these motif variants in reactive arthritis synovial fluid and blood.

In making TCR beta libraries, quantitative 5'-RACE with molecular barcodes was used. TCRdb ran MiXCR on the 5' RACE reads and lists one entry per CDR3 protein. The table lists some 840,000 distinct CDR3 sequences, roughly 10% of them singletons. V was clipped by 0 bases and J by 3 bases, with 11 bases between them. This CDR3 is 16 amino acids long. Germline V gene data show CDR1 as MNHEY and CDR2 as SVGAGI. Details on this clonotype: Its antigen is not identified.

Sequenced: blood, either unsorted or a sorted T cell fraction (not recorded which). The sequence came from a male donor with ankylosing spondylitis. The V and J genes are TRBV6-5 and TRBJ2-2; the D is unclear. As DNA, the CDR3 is TGTGCCAGCAGTTACTCGACCCTGAGCTACACCGGGGAGCTGTTTTTT. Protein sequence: CASSYSTLSYTGELFF.